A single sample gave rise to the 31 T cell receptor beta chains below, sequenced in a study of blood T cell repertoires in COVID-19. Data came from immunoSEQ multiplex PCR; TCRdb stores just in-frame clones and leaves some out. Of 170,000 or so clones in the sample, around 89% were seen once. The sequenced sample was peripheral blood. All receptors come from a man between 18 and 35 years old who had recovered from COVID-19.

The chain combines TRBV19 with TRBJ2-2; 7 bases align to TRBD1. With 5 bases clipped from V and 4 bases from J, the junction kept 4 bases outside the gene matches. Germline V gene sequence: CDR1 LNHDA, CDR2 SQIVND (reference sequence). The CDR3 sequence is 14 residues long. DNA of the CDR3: TGTGCCAGTAGTGCCGGGACAGTCACCGGGGAGCTGTTTTTT. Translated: CASSAGTVTGELFF.

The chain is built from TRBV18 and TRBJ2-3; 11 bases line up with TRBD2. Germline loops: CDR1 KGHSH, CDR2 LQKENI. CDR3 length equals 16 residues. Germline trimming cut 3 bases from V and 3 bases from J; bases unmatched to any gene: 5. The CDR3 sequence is CASSPLAGGPTDTQYF. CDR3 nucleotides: TGTGCCAGCTCACCCTTAGCGGGAGGGCCGACAGATACGCAGTATTTT.

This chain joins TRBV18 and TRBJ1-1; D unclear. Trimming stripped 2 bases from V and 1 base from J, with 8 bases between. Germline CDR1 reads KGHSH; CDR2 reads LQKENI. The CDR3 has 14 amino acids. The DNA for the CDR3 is TGTGCCAGCTCACCAGCTTCCGGGAACACTGAAGCTTTCTTT. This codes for CASSPASGNTEAFF.

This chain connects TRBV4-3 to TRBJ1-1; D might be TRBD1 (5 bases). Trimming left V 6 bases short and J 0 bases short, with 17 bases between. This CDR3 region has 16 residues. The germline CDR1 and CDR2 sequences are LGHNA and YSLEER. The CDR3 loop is CASSLEAGTLNTEAFF. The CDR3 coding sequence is TGCGCCAGCAGTCTAGAGGCGGGGACTTTGAACACTGAAGCTTTCTTT.

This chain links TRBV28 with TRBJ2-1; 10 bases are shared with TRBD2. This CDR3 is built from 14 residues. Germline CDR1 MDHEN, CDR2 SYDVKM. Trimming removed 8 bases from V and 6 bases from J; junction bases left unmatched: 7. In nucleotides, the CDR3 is TGTGCCAGCGAAGCTAGCGGGAGTAGCAATGAGCAGTTCTTC. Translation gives CASEASGSSNEQFF.

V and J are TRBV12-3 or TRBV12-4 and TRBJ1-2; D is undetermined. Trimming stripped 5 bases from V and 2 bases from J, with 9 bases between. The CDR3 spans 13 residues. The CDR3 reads CASSAGLNYGYTF. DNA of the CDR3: TGTGCCAGCAGTGCCGGACTGAACTATGGCTACACCTTC.

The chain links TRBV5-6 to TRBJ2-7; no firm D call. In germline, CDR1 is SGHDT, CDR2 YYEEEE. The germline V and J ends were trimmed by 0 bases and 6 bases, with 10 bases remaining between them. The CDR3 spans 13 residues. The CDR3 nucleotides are TGTGCCAGCAGCTTGGCACCCCACGGCGAGCAGTACTTC. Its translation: CASSLAPHGEQYF.

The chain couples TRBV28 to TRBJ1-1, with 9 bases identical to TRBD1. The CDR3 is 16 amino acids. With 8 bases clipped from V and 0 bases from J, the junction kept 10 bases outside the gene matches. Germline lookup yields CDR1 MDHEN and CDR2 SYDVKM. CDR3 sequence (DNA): TGTGCCAGCCTTACCGGGACAGGGAGGATGAACACTGAAGCTTTCTTT. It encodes CASLTGTGRMNTEAFF.

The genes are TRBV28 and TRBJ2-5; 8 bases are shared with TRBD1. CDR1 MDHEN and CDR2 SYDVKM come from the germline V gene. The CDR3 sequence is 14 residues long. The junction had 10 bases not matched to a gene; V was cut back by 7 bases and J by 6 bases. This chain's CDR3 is CASTLDRVLKTQYF. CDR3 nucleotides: TGTGCCAGCACCCTGGACAGGGTCTTGAAGACCCAGTACTTC.

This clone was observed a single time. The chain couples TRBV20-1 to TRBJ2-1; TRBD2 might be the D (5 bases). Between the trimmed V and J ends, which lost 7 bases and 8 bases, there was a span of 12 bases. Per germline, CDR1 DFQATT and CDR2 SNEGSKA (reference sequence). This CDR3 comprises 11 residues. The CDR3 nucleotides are TGCAGTGGCCGCCGGAGGCATGAGCAGTTCTTC. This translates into CSGRRRHEQFF.

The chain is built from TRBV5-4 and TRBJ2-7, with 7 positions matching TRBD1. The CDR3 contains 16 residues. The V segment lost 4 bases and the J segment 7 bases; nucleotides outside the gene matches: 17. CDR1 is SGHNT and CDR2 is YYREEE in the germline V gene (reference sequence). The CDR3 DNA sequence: TGTGCCAGCAGCGCCACACCCGGACAGGCCTACCGGGAGCAGTACTTC. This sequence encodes CASSATPGQAYREQYF.

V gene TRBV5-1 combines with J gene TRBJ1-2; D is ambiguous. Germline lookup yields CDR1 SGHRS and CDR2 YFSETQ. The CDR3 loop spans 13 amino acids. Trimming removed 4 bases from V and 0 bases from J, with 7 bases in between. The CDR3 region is CASSETANYGYTF. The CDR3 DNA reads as TGCGCCAGCAGCGAAACAGCTAACTATGGCTACACCTTC.

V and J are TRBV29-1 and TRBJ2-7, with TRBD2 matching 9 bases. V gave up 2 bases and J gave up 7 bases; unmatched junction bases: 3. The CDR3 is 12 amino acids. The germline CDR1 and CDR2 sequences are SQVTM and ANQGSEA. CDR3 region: CSVEPAGGEQYF. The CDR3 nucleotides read TGCAGCGTTGAACCAGCGGGAGGTGAGCAGTACTTC.

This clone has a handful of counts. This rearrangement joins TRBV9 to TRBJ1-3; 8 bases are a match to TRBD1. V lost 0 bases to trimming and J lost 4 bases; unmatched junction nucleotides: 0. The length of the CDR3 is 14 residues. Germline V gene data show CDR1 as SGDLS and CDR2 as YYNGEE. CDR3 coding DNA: TGTGCCAGCAGCGTAGGACAGGGGGGAAACACCATATATTTT. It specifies CASSVGQGGNTIYF.

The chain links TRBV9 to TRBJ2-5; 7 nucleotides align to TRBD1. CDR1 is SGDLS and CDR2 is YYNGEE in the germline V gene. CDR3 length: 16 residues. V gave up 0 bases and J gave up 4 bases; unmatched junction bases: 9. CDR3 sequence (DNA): TGTGCCAGCAGCGTAGTCCAAGGACAGGCAGGAGAGACCCAGTACTTC. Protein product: CASSVVQGQAGETQYF. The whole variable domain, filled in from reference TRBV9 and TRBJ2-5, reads DSGVTQTPKHLITATGQRVTLRCSPRSGDLSVYWYQQSLDQGLQFLIQYYNGEERAKGNILERFSAQQFPDLHSELNLSSLELGDSALYFCASSVVQGQAGETQYFGPGTRLLVL.

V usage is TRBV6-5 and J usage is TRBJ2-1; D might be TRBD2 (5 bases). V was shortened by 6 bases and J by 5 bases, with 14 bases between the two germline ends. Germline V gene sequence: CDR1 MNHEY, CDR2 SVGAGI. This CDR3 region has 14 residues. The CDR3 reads CASSRPTTNNEQFF. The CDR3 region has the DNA TGTGCCAGCAGCCGCCCGACGACTAACAATGAGCAGTTCTTC.

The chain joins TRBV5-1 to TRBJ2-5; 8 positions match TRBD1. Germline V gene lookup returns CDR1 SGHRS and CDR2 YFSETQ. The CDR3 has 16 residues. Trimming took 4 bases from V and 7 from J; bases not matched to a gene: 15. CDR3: CASSLGAGGSSGTQYF. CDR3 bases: TGCGCCAGCAGCCTCGGTGCAGGGGGCTCTTCAGGGACCCAGTACTTC.

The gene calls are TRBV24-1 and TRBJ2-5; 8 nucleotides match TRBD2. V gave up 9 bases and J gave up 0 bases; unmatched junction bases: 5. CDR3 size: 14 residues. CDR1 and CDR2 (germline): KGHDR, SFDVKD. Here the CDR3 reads CATREGGHQETQYF. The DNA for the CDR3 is TGTGCCACCCGGGAGGGTGGGCACCAAGAGACCCAGTACTTC.

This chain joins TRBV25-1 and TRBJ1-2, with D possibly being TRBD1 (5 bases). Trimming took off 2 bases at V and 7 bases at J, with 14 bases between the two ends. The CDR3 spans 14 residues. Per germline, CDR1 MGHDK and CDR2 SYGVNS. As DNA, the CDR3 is TGTGCCAGCAGTGAAGCAGGGATCAGTGGTGGCTACACCTTC. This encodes CASSEAGISGGYTF.

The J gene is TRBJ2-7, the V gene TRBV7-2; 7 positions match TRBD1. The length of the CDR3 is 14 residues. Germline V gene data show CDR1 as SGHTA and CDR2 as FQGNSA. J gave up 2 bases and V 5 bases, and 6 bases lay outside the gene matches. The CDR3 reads CASSPRTGAYEQYF. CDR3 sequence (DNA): TGTGCCAGCAGCCCTCGGACAGGCGCCTACGAGCAGTACTTC.

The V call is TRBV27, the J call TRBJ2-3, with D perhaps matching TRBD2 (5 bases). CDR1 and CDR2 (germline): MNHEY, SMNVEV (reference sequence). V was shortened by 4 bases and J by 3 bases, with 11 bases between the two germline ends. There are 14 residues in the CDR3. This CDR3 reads CASSSGFGTDTQYF. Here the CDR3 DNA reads TGTGCCAGCAGTTCGGGGTTCGGGACAGATACGCAGTATTTT.

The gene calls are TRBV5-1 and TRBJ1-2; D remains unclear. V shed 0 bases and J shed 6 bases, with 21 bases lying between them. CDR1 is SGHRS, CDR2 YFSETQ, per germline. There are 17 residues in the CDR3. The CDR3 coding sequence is TGCGCCAGCAGCTTGGCCGGTAGAACCCGGGTAACCGATGGCTACACCTTC. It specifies CASSLAGRTRVTDGYTF.

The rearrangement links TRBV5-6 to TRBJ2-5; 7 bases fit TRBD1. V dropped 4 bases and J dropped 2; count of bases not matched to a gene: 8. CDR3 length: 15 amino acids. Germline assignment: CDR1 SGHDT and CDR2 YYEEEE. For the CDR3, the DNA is TGTGCCAGCAGCCCCGGACAGGTCCTTCAAGAGACCCAGTACTTC. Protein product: CASSPGQVLQETQYF.

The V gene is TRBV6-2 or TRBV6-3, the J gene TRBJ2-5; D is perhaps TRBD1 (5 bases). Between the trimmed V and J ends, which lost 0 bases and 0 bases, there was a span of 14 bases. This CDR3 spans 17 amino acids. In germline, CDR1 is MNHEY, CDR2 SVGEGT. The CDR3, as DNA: TGTGCCAGCAGTTACTCCCCCCGACAGCCCTACCAAGAGACCCAGTACTTC. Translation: CASSYSPRQPYQETQYF.

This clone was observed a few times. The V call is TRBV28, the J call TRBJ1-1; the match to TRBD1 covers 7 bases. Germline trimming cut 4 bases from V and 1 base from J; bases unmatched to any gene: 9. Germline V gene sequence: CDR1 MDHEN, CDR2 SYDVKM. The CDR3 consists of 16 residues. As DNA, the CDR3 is TGTGCCAGCAGTTCGCCAGGGGGAGTGGGGAACACTGAAGCTTTCTTT. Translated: CASSSPGGVGNTEAFF.

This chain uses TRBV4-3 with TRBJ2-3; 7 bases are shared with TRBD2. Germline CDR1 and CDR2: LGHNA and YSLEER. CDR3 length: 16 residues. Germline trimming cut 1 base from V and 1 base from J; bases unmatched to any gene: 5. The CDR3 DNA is TGCGCCAGCAGCCAAGTAGATACTAGCGGCACAGATACGCAGTATTTT. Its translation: CASSQVDTSGTDTQYF.

The DNA for the CDR3 is TGTGCCACCAGCAGAGTCGGAGGAAATCAGCCCCAGCATTTT. Protein sequence: CATSRVGGNQPQHF. The chain has TRBV15 and TRBJ1-5, with no clear D. Per the germline V gene, CDR1 is LNHNV and CDR2 is YYDKDF (reference sequence). This CDR3 is built from 14 residues. Trimming took off 1 base at V and 4 bases at J, with 8 bases between the two ends.

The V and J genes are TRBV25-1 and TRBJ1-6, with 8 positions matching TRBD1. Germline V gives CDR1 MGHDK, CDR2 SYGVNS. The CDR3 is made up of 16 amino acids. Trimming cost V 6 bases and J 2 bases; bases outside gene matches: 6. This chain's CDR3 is CASSPGGRAYNSPLHF. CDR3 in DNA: TGTGCCAGCAGCCCAGGGGGCCGCGCCTATAATTCACCCCTCCACTTT.

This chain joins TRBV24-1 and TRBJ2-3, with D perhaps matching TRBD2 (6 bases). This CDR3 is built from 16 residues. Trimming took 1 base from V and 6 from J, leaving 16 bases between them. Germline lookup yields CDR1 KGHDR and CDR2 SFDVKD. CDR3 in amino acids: CATSDFPQGSGDTQYF. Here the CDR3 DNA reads TGTGCCACCAGTGATTTCCCCCAGGGTAGCGGCGATACGCAGTATTTT.

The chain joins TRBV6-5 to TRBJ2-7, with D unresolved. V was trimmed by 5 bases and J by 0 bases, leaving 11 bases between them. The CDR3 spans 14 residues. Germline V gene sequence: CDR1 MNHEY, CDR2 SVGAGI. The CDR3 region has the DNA TGTGCCAGCAGTCCCTCCCCAGGCTCCTACGAGCAGTACTTC. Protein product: CASSPSPGSYEQYF.

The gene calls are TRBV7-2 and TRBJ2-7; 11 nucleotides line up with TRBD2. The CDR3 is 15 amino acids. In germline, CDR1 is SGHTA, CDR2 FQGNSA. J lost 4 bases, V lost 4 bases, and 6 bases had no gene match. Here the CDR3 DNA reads TGTGCCAGCAGCTACGGGACTAGCGGAGTTTACGAGCAGTACTTC. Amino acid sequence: CASSYGTSGVYEQYF.